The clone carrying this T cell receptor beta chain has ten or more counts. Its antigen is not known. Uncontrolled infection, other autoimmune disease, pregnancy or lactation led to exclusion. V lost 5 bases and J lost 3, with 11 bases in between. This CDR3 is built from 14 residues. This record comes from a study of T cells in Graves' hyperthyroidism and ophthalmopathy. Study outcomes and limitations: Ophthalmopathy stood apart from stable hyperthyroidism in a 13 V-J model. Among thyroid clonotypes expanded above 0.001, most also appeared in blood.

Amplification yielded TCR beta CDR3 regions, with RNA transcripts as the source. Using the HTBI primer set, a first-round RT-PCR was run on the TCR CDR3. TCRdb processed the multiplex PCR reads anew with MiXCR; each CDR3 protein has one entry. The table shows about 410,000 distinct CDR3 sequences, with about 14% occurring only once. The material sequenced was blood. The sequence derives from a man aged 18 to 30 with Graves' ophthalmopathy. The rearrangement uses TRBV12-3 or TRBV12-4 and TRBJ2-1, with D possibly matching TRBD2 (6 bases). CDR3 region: CASSLGTHYNEQFF. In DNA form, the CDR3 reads TGTGCCAGCAGTCTCGGGACTCACTACAATGAGCAGTTCTTC.